This T cell receptor (beta chain) was observed in a study of blood T cell repertoires in COVID-19. Sequencing was performed with immunoSEQ multiplex PCR; in TCRdb, only in-frame clones are kept and a portion is missing. In the table there are fewer than 500,000 clones, 80% to 90% of which are singletons. This sequence was found in a man under 40 who had recovered from COVID-19. Source material: PBMCs or T cells enriched from blood (not recorded which).

The CDR3 nucleotides are TGTGCCAGCAGCTTCCGACAGGTCCTATCCTACAATGAGCAGTTCTTC. It is translated as CASSFRQVLSYNEQFF. J is TRBJ2-1 and V is TRBV11-2; possible D gene TRBD1, 6 bases. Per the germline V gene, CDR1 is SGHAT and CDR2 is FQNNGV. Deletions cut 3 bases from V and 1 base from J, with 13 bases between. The CDR3 length is 16 residues.